The rows below give T cell receptor beta chains drawn from one sample of a study of shared clonotypes between healthy human individuals. Sequencing used immunoSEQ multiplex PCR; TCRdb keeps in-frame clones, though not all of them. The sample lists 2 million to 2.5 million clones; approximately 95% were seen once. Sample: naive CD4+ T cells sorted from blood. Every receptor here comes from a man younger than 30 in good health. The CDR3 runs from the conserved cysteine through the conserved F or W. Fields, in order: V gene, J gene, D gene, clone size, CDR3 DNA, CDR3 protein. D genes are given only for firm matches. The size field is filled for only some rows; it gives once, few, many or a size class.

v_gene: TRBV7-2
j_gene: TRBJ2-5
d_gene: TRBD1
abundance: -
CDR3nt: TGTGCCAGCAGCTCGACCCGGGACAGGGCACAAGAGACCCAGTACTTC
CDR3aa: CASSSTRDRAQETQYF

v_gene: TRBV5-4
j_gene: TRBJ2-7
d_gene: TRBD2
abundance: once
CDR3nt: TGTGCCAGCAGCTCCCGCAGCGGGAGCTACGAGCAGTACTTC
CDR3aa: CASSSRSGSYEQYF

v_gene: TRBV19
j_gene: TRBJ1-2
d_gene: -
abundance: -
CDR3nt: TGTGCCAGTAGTATATCCGGGACTAACTATGGCTACACCTTC
CDR3aa: CASSISGTNYGYTF

v_gene: TRBV6-6
j_gene: TRBJ2-7
d_gene: TRBD2
abundance: -
CDR3nt: TGTGCCAGCAGCCAGGGACTAGCGATCTCCTACGAGCAGTACTTC
CDR3aa: CASSQGLAISYEQYF

v_gene: TRBV18
j_gene: TRBJ1-2
d_gene: TRBD1
abundance: -
CDR3nt: TGTGCCAGCTCACCAGGGACAGACGTAAACTATGGCTACACCTTC
CDR3aa: CASSPGTDVNYGYTF

v_gene: TRBV27
j_gene: TRBJ1-2
d_gene: -
abundance: -
CDR3nt: TGTGCCAGCAGATGGGGGGACTATGGCTACACCTTC
CDR3aa: CASRWGDYGYTF

v_gene: TRBV30
j_gene: TRBJ1-3
d_gene: -
abundance: -
CDR3nt: TGTGCCTGGATCTTTCAGGCTGGCTCTGGAAACACCATATATTTT
CDR3aa: CAWIFQAGSGNTIYF

v_gene: TRBV10-3
j_gene: TRBJ1-5
d_gene: TRBD1
abundance: -
CDR3nt: TGTGCCACCACAGGGGGCACAGATCAGCCCCAGCATTTT
CDR3aa: CATTGGTDQPQHF

v_gene: TRBV6-1
j_gene: TRBJ2-7
d_gene: -
abundance: -
CDR3nt: TGTGCCGCGAGGGAGGCAGGGGTCGTGGACGAGCAGTACTTC
CDR3aa: CAAREAGVVDEQYF

v_gene: TRBV10-1
j_gene: TRBJ1-2
d_gene: TRBD1
abundance: once
CDR3nt: TGCGCCAGCAGTGAGTCGCCCAGGGGGCAGTATGGCTACACCTTC
CDR3aa: CASSESPRGQYGYTF

v_gene: TRBV6-1
j_gene: TRBJ1-3
d_gene: -
abundance: -
CDR3nt: TGTGCCAGCAGTGCCGGTTCGGGGGGCTTTGGAAACACCATATATTTT
CDR3aa: CASSAGSGGFGNTIYF

v_gene: TRBV2
j_gene: TRBJ1-5
d_gene: TRBD1
abundance: -
CDR3nt: TGTGCCAGCAGCGCACAGGGGATGGGCAATCAGCCCCAGCATTTT
CDR3aa: CASSAQGMGNQPQHF

v_gene: TRBV5-4
j_gene: TRBJ1-1
d_gene: TRBD1
abundance: -
CDR3nt: TGTGCCAGCAGCTCTGGGACAGGGTCGGCTGACACTGAAGCTTTCTTT
CDR3aa: CASSSGTGSADTEAFF

v_gene: TRBV5-4
j_gene: TRBJ2-1
d_gene: TRBD2
abundance: -
CDR3nt: TGTGCCAGCAGCTTGGTGGGGACTAGGGTTACCTACAATGAGCAGTTCTTC
CDR3aa: CASSLVGTRVTYNEQFF

v_gene: TRBV6-5
j_gene: TRBJ2-7
d_gene: TRBD1
abundance: once
CDR3nt: TGTGCCAGCAGTTACTCTAGGACAGGGGCGGACGAGCAGTACTTC
CDR3aa: CASSYSRTGADEQYF

v_gene: TRBV2
j_gene: TRBJ2-7
d_gene: TRBD2
abundance: once
CDR3nt: TGTGCCAGCAGTGCCGGACTAGCGATAACCTACGAGCAGTACTTC
CDR3aa: CASSAGLAITYEQYF

v_gene: TRBV7-9
j_gene: TRBJ1-1
d_gene: TRBD1
abundance: -
CDR3nt: TGTGCCAGCAGCAACTATGCCGGGACAGGGGGCCTCATGAACACTGAAGCTTTCTTT
CDR3aa: CASSNYAGTGGLMNTEAFF

v_gene: TRBV11-2
j_gene: TRBJ2-1
d_gene: -
abundance: once
CDR3nt: TGTGCCAGCAGCTTAGTTGGCGGCCTCTCGAACAATGAGCAGTTCTTC
CDR3aa: CASSLVGGLSNNEQFF

v_gene: TRBV6-5
j_gene: TRBJ2-1
d_gene: -
abundance: -
CDR3nt: TGTGCCAGCAGTACTGACCTGTACAATGAGCAGTTCTTC
CDR3aa: CASSTDLYNEQFF

v_gene: TRBV18
j_gene: TRBJ1-1
d_gene: TRBD1
abundance: -
CDR3nt: TGTGCCAGCTCAGAACAGGGGGCCACTGAAGCTTTCTTT
CDR3aa: CASSEQGATEAFF

v_gene: TRBV10-3
j_gene: TRBJ1-5
d_gene: -
abundance: -
CDR3nt: TGTGCCATCAGTAAGGAGCAGCTTAATCAGCCCCAGCATTTT
CDR3aa: CAISKEQLNQPQHF

v_gene: TRBV9
j_gene: TRBJ1-2
d_gene: -
abundance: -
CDR3nt: TGTGCCAGCAGCGCACACCCGACAGGTCTTAACTATGGCTACACCTTC
CDR3aa: CASSAHPTGLNYGYTF

v_gene: TRBV10-3
j_gene: TRBJ2-7
d_gene: TRBD2
abundance: -
CDR3nt: TGTGCCATCAGTGAGTACAGCGGGAGCTACGAGCAGTACTTC
CDR3aa: CAISEYSGSYEQYF

v_gene: TRBV10-2
j_gene: TRBJ2-3
d_gene: -
abundance: -
CDR3nt: TGCGCCAGCAGTGAGTCTTCTAAGGTCTTGCAGTATTTT
CDR3aa: CASSESSKVLQYF

v_gene: TRBV7-2
j_gene: TRBJ2-2
d_gene: TRBD2
abundance: -
CDR3nt: TGTGCCAGCAGCTTAGCCGGGACTACGTACACCGGGGAGCTGTTTTTT
CDR3aa: CASSLAGTTYTGELFF

v_gene: TRBV5-1
j_gene: TRBJ1-2
d_gene: TRBD1
abundance: -
CDR3nt: TGCGCCAGCAGCCACATGCTCCGGGACAGGACTCTATATGGCTACACCTTC
CDR3aa: CASSHMLRDRTLYGYTF

v_gene: TRBV5-1
j_gene: TRBJ2-7
d_gene: -
abundance: -
CDR3nt: TGCGCCAGCAGCGAAGCCCTCTATACAGGGTCCACCTCCTACGAGCAGTACTTC
CDR3aa: CASSEALYTGSTSYEQYF

v_gene: TRBV7-8
j_gene: TRBJ2-1
d_gene: -
abundance: once
CDR3nt: TGTGCCAGCAGCTTGCCGCCACATAATGAGCAGTTCTTC
CDR3aa: CASSLPPHNEQFF

v_gene: TRBV30
j_gene: TRBJ1-2
d_gene: TRBD1
abundance: -
CDR3nt: TGTGCCTGGAGTGTAGGGACAGGGGGCATCTATGGCTACACCTTC
CDR3aa: CAWSVGTGGIYGYTF

v_gene: TRBV30
j_gene: TRBJ2-3
d_gene: -
abundance: -
CDR3nt: TGTGCCTGGAATAATCCGGCAGATACGCAGTATTTT
CDR3aa: CAWNNPADTQYF

v_gene: TRBV18
j_gene: TRBJ1-1
d_gene: -
abundance: -
CDR3nt: TGTGCCAGCTCACCCCGCGAGGGACCGAAAGCTTTCTTT
CDR3aa: CASSPREGPKAFF

v_gene: TRBV6-4
j_gene: TRBJ2-3
d_gene: TRBD2
abundance: -
CDR3nt: TGTGCCAGCAGTGACTCTGGACTAGCGGGAGGGAGCACAGATACGCAGTATTTT
CDR3aa: CASSDSGLAGGSTDTQYF

v_gene: TRBV30
j_gene: TRBJ2-2
d_gene: TRBD2
abundance: -
CDR3nt: TGTGCCTGGGCTAGCGGTCCCGGCCGGACCGGGGAGCTGTTTTTT
CDR3aa: CAWASGPGRTGELFF

v_gene: TRBV10-3
j_gene: TRBJ2-3
d_gene: TRBD2
abundance: -
CDR3nt: TGTGCCATCAGTTGGGCTAGCGGGACTTCAGATACGCAGTATTTT
CDR3aa: CAISWASGTSDTQYF

v_gene: TRBV28
j_gene: TRBJ1-1
d_gene: -
abundance: -
CDR3nt: TGTGCCAGCAGTCGAAGAGCAAACACTGAAGCTTTCTTT
CDR3aa: CASSRRANTEAFF

v_gene: TRBV18
j_gene: TRBJ2-7
d_gene: TRBD2
abundance: -
CDR3nt: TGTGCCAGCTCACCTACTATAGCGCTAGCGGGAGAGGAGCAGTACTTC
CDR3aa: CASSPTIALAGEEQYF

v_gene: TRBV6-6
j_gene: TRBJ2-2
d_gene: -
abundance: -
CDR3nt: TGTGCCAGCAGAGACAGGAACACCGGGGAGCTGTTTTTT
CDR3aa: CASRDRNTGELFF

v_gene: TRBV18
j_gene: TRBJ2-2
d_gene: -
abundance: -
CDR3nt: TGTGCCAGCTCAGCACAGATAAACACCGGGGAGCTGTTTTTT
CDR3aa: CASSAQINTGELFF

v_gene: TRBV7-9
j_gene: TRBJ1-5
d_gene: -
abundance: -
CDR3nt: TGTGCCAGCAGCAGACCTGGTCAGCCCCAGCATTTT
CDR3aa: CASSRPGQPQHF

v_gene: TRBV5-1
j_gene: TRBJ1-1
d_gene: -
abundance: -
CDR3nt: TGCGCCAGCAGCTTGGCCAGCGGGCAGATGAACACTGAAGCTTTCTTT
CDR3aa: CASSLASGQMNTEAFF

v_gene: TRBV5-1
j_gene: TRBJ1-4
d_gene: TRBD1
abundance: -
CDR3nt: TGCGCCAGCAGCTTGGACAGGGGGACTAATGAAAAACTGTTTTTT
CDR3aa: CASSLDRGTNEKLFF

v_gene: TRBV6-6
j_gene: TRBJ1-1
d_gene: -
abundance: -
CDR3nt: TGTGCCAGCAGTTACGGCAGGAGGGACGTTGGCACTGAAGCTTTCTTT
CDR3aa: CASSYGRRDVGTEAFF

v_gene: TRBV30
j_gene: TRBJ1-1
d_gene: -
abundance: -
CDR3nt: TGTGCCTGGAACAATCTCCAGGGGCGAACTGAAGCTTTCTTT
CDR3aa: CAWNNLQGRTEAFF

v_gene: TRBV4-1
j_gene: TRBJ1-1
d_gene: -
abundance: few
CDR3nt: TGCGCCAGCAGCCATAGTCGTTGGAACACTGAAGCTTTCTTT
CDR3aa: CASSHSRWNTEAFF

v_gene: TRBV6-5
j_gene: TRBJ2-2
d_gene: -
abundance: -
CDR3nt: TGTGCCAGCAGTTACTCGACGCAGAACACCGGGGAGCTGTTTTTT
CDR3aa: CASSYSTQNTGELFF